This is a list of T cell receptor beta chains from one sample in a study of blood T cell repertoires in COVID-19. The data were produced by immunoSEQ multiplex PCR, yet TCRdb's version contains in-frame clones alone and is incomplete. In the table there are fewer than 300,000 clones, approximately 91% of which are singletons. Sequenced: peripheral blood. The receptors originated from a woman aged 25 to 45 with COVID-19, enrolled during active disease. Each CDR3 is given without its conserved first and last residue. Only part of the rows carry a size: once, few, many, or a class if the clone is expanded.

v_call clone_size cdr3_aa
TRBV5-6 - ASSLAPWSYEQY
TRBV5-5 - ASSWGDGEKLF
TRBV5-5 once ASSLDGLETQY
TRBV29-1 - SVGTGRAYEQY
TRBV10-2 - ASKRVTSGSSTDTQY
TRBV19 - ASSGQVTDQPQH
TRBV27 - ASSLRAATNEKLF
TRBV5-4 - ASSPGGGVLNEKLF
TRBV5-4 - ASSSPGQGSTIY
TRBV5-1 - ASSLWGRETQY
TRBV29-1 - SALAGGFQETQY
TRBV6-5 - AGSSGDQPQH
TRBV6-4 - ASSETSGTYGELF
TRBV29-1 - SASDGAGGYGYT
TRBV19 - ASSISSGSGSSYNEQF
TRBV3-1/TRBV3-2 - ASSQDAAGAYNEQF
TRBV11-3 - ASSLGLAGNTGELF
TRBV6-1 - ASSELPGGNQPQH
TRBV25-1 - ASSYGNTEAF
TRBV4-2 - ASSQIGQSSGNEQF
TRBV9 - ASSVASGPYEQY
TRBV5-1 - ASSPRGQNEQF
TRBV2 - ASQGNTEAF
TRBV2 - ASSARVNLYEQY
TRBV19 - ASSIGWGGSYGYT
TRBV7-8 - ASSPRGNQANYGYT
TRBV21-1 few ASSSRRKGEEGYT
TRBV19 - ASSMSRGRGNQPQH
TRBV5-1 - ASSLIGQGNEKLF
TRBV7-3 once ASSFGTSGIFDEQF
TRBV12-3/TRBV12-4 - ASSQDRGEQF
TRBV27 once ASSLGHTYEQY
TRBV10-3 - AISAGTSGSYEQY
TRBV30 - AWSVPRGGHDTQY
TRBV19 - ASRFGFTGELF
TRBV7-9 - ASRQTGTGTGNTIY